These T cell receptor beta chains were read from a single sample in a study of cytomegalovirus exposure and HLA in healthy donors. Measured with immunoSEQ multiplex PCR; TCRdb has only the in-frame clones, and not every one. The sample consists of fewer than 200,000 clones, 77% of them appearing once. Material: PBMCs. These receptors were taken from a woman aged 40-49 years in good health and CMV-seropositive. Both conserved end residues are trimmed from each CDR3. Expanded clones get a size class; other rows say once, few or many, or leave the size out.

abundance,v_gene,len,CDR3aa
NA,TRBV2,12,ASRVLAGVYEQY
few,TRBV4-1,15,ASSQDARTRYTGELF
NA,TRBV2,13,ASSELGARGQPQH
NA,TRBV5-1,14,ASGLAGALSYNEQF
NA,TRBV29-1,12,SVDTGGGNQPQH
few,TRBV6-5,12,ATRASGGRNEQF
NA,TRBV6-5,10,ASGALWTEAF
few,TRBV5-4,11,ASSHDSGTEAF
few,TRBV6-5,13,ASSSGSQSYNEQF
NA,TRBV28,12,ASSLVTGNYGYT
NA,TRBV11-2,13,ASSALGGQNTEAF
NA,TRBV30,13,AWSPGQGYTGELF
once,TRBV7-6,12,ASSTGQINSPLH
NA,TRBV28,11,ASSSGQGYEQY
few,TRBV7-6,14,ASSAQLAGASYEQY
NA,TRBV30,13,AWGGFNPTNTEAF
NA,TRBV20-1,9,SAAPGLEAF
NA,TRBV5-6,14,ASRKSSGGRNTEAF
NA,TRBV11-3,13,ASSFGLAGEETQY
once,TRBV7-9,13,ASSLEPGALTPLH
few,TRBV9,13,ASSVGGSGGNEQF
NA,TRBV7-4,12,ASSPSRDRYGYT
few,TRBV9,11,ASSARRENEQF
NA,TRBV6-5,11,ASTEQGTGELF
few,TRBV18,15,ASSPGTGRSGANVLT
NA,TRBV6-5,13,ASRIGVGNTGELF
NA,TRBV27,12,ASSLRGVGDTQY